This is a list of T cell receptor beta chains from one sample in a study of cytomegalovirus exposure and HLA in healthy donors. The assay was immunoSEQ multiplex PCR, and TCRdb's table has in-frame clones only and misses some. The sample lists under 200,000 clones, 55% to 80% occurring once. Sequencing was carried out using PBMCs. The origin of the receptors is a woman aged 18-29 years in good health and CMV-seropositive. CDR3s include the opening cysteine and the closing phenylalanine or tryptophan. A D gene is named only where the DNA matches it firmly. Size values are once, few and many counts, or a class for expanded clones, and some rows have none.

few,TRBV7-2,TRBD1,TRBJ1-5,15,CASSRTGQINQPQHF,TGTGCCAGCAGCCGGACAGGGCAAATCAATCAGCCCCAGCATTTT
NA,TRBV13,NA,TRBJ2-1,17,CASSLGPRPTRRDEQFF,TGTGCCAGCAGCTTAGGCCCTCGTCCCACCCGGAGAGACGAGCAGTTCTTC
NA,TRBV20-1,NA,TRBJ2-5,11,CSARVGETQYF,TGCAGTGCTAGAGTCGGGGAGACCCAGTACTTC
NA,TRBV2,NA,TRBJ2-5,14,CASSGTGGGETQYF,TGTGCCAGCAGTGGAACAGGGGGGGGAGAGACCCAGTACTTC
NA,TRBV7-3,TRBD2,TRBJ2-2,16,CASSLIASGDPGELFF,TGTGCCAGCAGCTTAATTGCTAGCGGGGATCCCGGGGAGCTGTTTTTT
NA,TRBV12-1,NA,TRBJ2-7,15,CASKVTGGNSYEQYF,TGTGCCAGCAAAGTAACTGGTGGTAACTCCTACGAGCAGTACTTC
NA,TRBV27,NA,TRBJ2-7,13,CASRPGTYNEQYF,TGTGCCAGCCGCCCCGGGACTTATAACGAGCAGTACTTC
NA,TRBV7-9,NA,TRBJ1-5,14,CASSLRGINQPQHF,TGTGCCAGCAGCTTACGGGGGATCAATCAGCCCCAGCATTTT
NA,TRBV4-2,TRBD2,TRBJ2-7,18,CASSQSFLPSGGVKEQYF,TGTGCCAGCAGCCAATCGTTTCTACCTAGCGGGGGGGTAAAGGAGCAGTACTTC
NA,TRBV30,NA,TRBJ2-7,12,CAWSQGFDEQYF,TGTGCCTGGAGTCAGGGTTTCGACGAGCAGTACTTC